The entry below describes one T cell receptor (beta chain). The antigen is undetermined. The CDR3 sequence is 16 residues long. The V and J ends lost 9 bases and 0 bases, in that order; junction bases with no gene match: 8. Germline CDR1 LNHDA, CDR2 SQIVND (reference sequence). The sample belongs to a study of beta chain features in type 1 diabetes. Notes on the study in general: Comparison showed that naive, central memory and Treg TCRB repertoires appeared more similar among patients than among healthy donors.

Investigators reverse transcribed all isolated RNA, so they sequenced expressed TCRB transcripts. There were about 3.5 million reads on average in the naive, central memory and regulatory T cell samples. The protocol was immunoSEQ multiplex PCR, while the TCRdb copy is restricted to in-frame clones and leaves out a portion. The sample includes just over 600,000 clones, 15% to 18% seen only once; the top ten take about 0.097%. The TCR originated in a man aged 18 to 29 in good health. The material sequenced was naive CD4+ T cells from blood. This chain connects TRBV19 to TRBJ2-2; 9 bases fit TRBD1. The CDR3 here is CASRVRQGANTGELFF. CDR3 in DNA: TGTGCCAGCCGCGTTAGACAGGGGGCGAACACCGGGGAGCTGTTTTTT.